The 24 T cell receptor beta chains below come from one sample, sequenced in a study of blood T cell repertoires in COVID-19 (dated by TCRdb to 2020 to 2022). The library came from the immunoSEQ multiplex PCR assay. TCRdb took this table from immuneACCESS and kept in-frame rearrangements with V and J called. Such tables lack part of the clones; where checked against another copy, unresolved V genes explain under half of the gap, and the rest is unexplained. For this sample there are hundreds of thousands of clones; 86% appear just once. The ten largest clones take up over 1.3% of the sample. Material: peripheral blood. The receptor set was obtained from a woman in her 30s with active or convalescent COVID-19.

The chain uses TRBV5-1 and TRBJ2-5, with D possibly TRBD1 on 6 matching bases. The CDR3 is 14 residues long. V gave up 4 bases and J gave up 5 bases, with 15 bases separating them. Germline CDR1 is SGHRS and CDR2 is YFSETQ. CDR3 sequence (DNA): TGCGCCAGCAGCCCCGTTTCAGGGGCGGAGACCCAGTACTTC. This sequence encodes CASSPVSGAETQYF.

The V and J genes are TRBV19 and TRBJ1-5; 7 nucleotides line up with TRBD1. V lost 0 bases, J lost 2 bases, and 4 bases stayed unmatched. Germline V lookup: CDR1 LNHDA, CDR2 SQIVND (reference sequence). The CDR3 is made up of 16 amino acids. The chain's CDR3 is CASSIDRGQGNQPQHF. The DNA for the CDR3 is TGTGCCAGTAGTATAGATCGAGGACAGGGCAATCAGCCCCAGCATTTT.

The CDR3 loop is CASRGREDYGYTF. CDR3 sequence (DNA): TGCGCCAGCAGAGGGAGGGAGGACTATGGCTACACCTTC. The rearrangement uses TRBV5-1 and TRBJ1-2; no clear D. Trimming removed 5 bases from V and 3 bases from J, with 11 bases in between. This CDR3 is 13 amino acids long. Germline V gives CDR1 SGHRS, CDR2 YFSETQ.

This clone was observed a handful of times. The rearrangement links TRBV2 to TRBJ1-5, with no clear D. The CDR3 extends over 13 amino acids. Germline V gene lookup returns CDR1 SNHLY and CDR2 FYNNEI. V lost 3 bases, J lost 6 bases, and 9 bases lay in between. The CDR3 region is CASSEFGGQPQHF. CDR3 in DNA: TGTGCCAGCAGTGAGTTCGGCGGTCAGCCCCAGCATTTT. Based on the CDR3 plus reference TRBV2 and TRBJ1-5, the full variable domain is EPEVTQTPSHQVTQMGQEVILRCVPISNHLYFYWYRQILGQKVEFLVSFYNNEISEKSEIFDDQFSVERPDGSNFTLKIRSTKLEDSAMYFCASSEFGGQPQHFGDGTRLSIL.

This chain links TRBV19 with TRBJ2-1; 8 bases are shared with TRBD2. CDR1 LNHDA and CDR2 SQIVND come from the germline V gene (reference sequence). This CDR3 has 19 residues. V trimming: 3 bases; J trimming: 0 bases; junction bases outside the gene matches: 13. The CDR3 nucleotides are TGTGCCAGTAGTATCCAGCGGGGGAGATTTAGCAGCTCCTACAATGAGCAGTTCTTC. It yields the protein CASSIQRGRFSSSYNEQFF.

This chain joins TRBV7-6 and TRBJ2-3; 15 nucleotides agree with TRBD2. Germline CDR1 is SGHVS and CDR2 is FNYEAQ. V lost 5 bases to trimming and J lost 6 bases; unmatched junction nucleotides: 6. The CDR3 loop spans 16 amino acids. CDR3 nucleotides: TGTGCCAGCAGCACCCGGACTAGCGGGAGGGCGGATACGCAGTATTTT. Translation gives CASSTRTSGRADTQYF. Full variable domain (missing parts from reference TRBV7-6 and TRBJ2-3): GAGVSQSPRYKVTKRGQDVALRCDPISGHVSLYWYRQALGQGPEFLTYFNYEAQQDKSGLPNDRFSAERPEGSISTLTIQRTEQRDSAMYRCASSTRTSGRADTQYFGPGTRLTVL.

The chain recombines TRBV6-5 with TRBJ1-2; 9 positions agree with TRBD1. Germline assignment: CDR1 MNHEY and CDR2 SVGAGI. J gave up 3 bases and V 7 bases, and 9 bases lay outside the gene matches. This CDR3 comprises 15 residues. The CDR3 here is CASNAGQGVDYGYTF. The CDR3 nucleotides read TGTGCCAGCAACGCGGGACAGGGTGTAGACTATGGCTACACCTTC.

This clone has only one observation. The chain couples TRBV5-1 to TRBJ2-3; 13 bases agree with TRBD2. This CDR3 is 18 amino acids long. V trimming: 0 bases; J trimming: 0 bases; junction bases outside the gene matches: 4. CDR1 is SGHRS, CDR2 YFSETQ, per germline. The CDR3 DNA is TGCGCCAGCAGCTTGGTAGGGACTAGCGGGAAAAGCACAGATACGCAGTATTTT. It translates to CASSLVGTSGKSTDTQYF.

This clone was counted a few times. V usage is TRBV5-1 and J usage is TRBJ1-2, with TRBD1 matching 9 bases. J lost 4 bases, V lost 0 bases, and 10 bases had no gene match. The CDR3 covers 17 residues. Germline CDR1 SGHRS, CDR2 YFSETQ. Written as DNA, the CDR3 is TGCGCCAGCAGCTTGGGATCATGGGGACAGGGCACCTATGGCTACACCTTC. This sequence encodes CASSLGSWGQGTYGYTF.

The rearrangement joins TRBV10-3 to TRBJ2-7, with a possible D match to TRBD2 (6 bases). The V gene lost 2 bases and the J gene lost 5 bases, with 10 bases spanning the gap. The V gene's germline CDR1 is ENHRY and CDR2 SYGVKD. The CDR3 loop spans 13 amino acids. The CDR3 loop is CAISEGREDEQYF. As DNA, the CDR3 is TGTGCCATCAGTGAGGGCAGGGAGGACGAGCAGTACTTC.

The gene calls are TRBV5-6 and TRBJ2-7; tentatively, D is TRBD1 (5 bases). CDR3 length: 13 amino acids. V lost 2 bases to trimming and J lost 1 base, with 7 bases between them. Germline V lookup: CDR1 SGHDT, CDR2 YYEEEE. The CDR3 spells CASSLTGSYEQYF. In DNA, the CDR3 is TGTGCCAGCAGCTTAACAGGTTCCTACGAGCAGTACTTC.

This clone was observed a single time. The chain combines TRBV11-2 with TRBJ2-7; the D gene is possibly TRBD2 (6 bases). The CDR3 has 14 residues. Germline loops: CDR1 SGHAT, CDR2 FQNNGV. Trimming shortened V by 3 bases and J by 4 bases, and 13 bases separated the two germline ends. The CDR3 spells CASSLGGAVYEQYF. In DNA, the CDR3 is TGTGCCAGCAGCTTGGGGGGAGCCGTATACGAGCAGTACTTC.

V and J are TRBV5-6 and TRBJ1-3; 7 bases are shared with TRBD1. The V segment lost 4 bases and the J segment 4 bases; nucleotides outside the gene matches: 2. The CDR3 sequence is 13 residues long. Germline CDR1 is SGHDT and CDR2 is YYEEEE. Here the CDR3 reads CASSVGQGNTIYF. CDR3 in DNA: TGTGCCAGCAGCGTGGGACAGGGAAACACCATATATTTT.

The rearrangement joins TRBV5-1 to TRBJ2-7; 13 bases align to TRBD2. The ends lost 4 bases at V and 2 bases at J; junction bases unmatched: 9. The CDR3 loop spans 17 amino acids. Germline loops: CDR1 SGHRS, CDR2 YFSETQ. CDR3 DNA: TGCGCCAGCAGCGACGGACTAGCGGGGGTCCACCCCTACGAGCAGTACTTC. This codes for CASSDGLAGVHPYEQYF.

The rearrangement joins TRBV3-1 (or the pseudogene TRBV3-2) to TRBJ2-5; 10 nucleotides agree with TRBD2. Germline V gene data show CDR1 as LGHDT and CDR2 as YNNKEL (reference sequence). Trimming removed 5 bases from V and 6 bases from J; junction bases left unmatched: 12. This CDR3 is built from 16 residues. CDR3 sequence: CASSNSERGGLKTQYF. CDR3 nucleotide sequence: TGTGCCAGCAGCAATTCAGAGCGGGGGGGCCTGAAGACCCAGTACTTC.

This clone was seen a handful of times. This chain joins TRBV6-2 or TRBV6-3 and TRBJ2-1; 11 nucleotides agree with TRBD2. The CDR3 runs 14 residues. The J segment lost 10 bases and the V segment lost 5 bases, leaving 7 bases of the junction unmatched. CDR1 is MNHEY, CDR2 SVGEGT, per germline. The CDR3, as DNA: TGTGCCAGCAGTGTACTAGCGGGAGCTAGAGAGCAGTTCTTC. It codes for CASSVLAGAREQFF.

The rearrangement uses TRBV20-1 and TRBJ1-3; 9 positions agree with TRBD1. V lost 3 bases, J lost 1 base, and 7 bases stayed unmatched. CDR3 size: 16 residues. Germline V gene data show CDR1 as DFQATT and CDR2 as SNEGSKA (reference sequence). In nucleotides, the CDR3 is TGCAGTGCTAGTCCCGGGACAGGGACGTCTGGAAACACCATATATTTT. This codes for CSASPGTGTSGNTIYF.

The rearrangement joins TRBV27 to TRBJ2-1; possibly TRBD1 for D (6 bases). CDR1 is MNHEY and CDR2 is SMNVEV in the germline V gene (reference sequence). Trimming shortened V by 3 bases and J by 1 base, and 10 bases separated the two germline ends. This CDR3 contains 15 residues. CDR3 nucleotide sequence: TGTGCCAGCAGTTTCGACGACAGGTCCTACAATGAGCAGTTCTTC. Amino acid sequence: CASSFDDRSYNEQFF.

This chain connects TRBV5-1 to TRBJ2-5; perhaps TRBD1 as D (6 bases). With 5 bases removed from V and 7 bases from J, the gap between germline ends came to 15 bases. CDR1 and CDR2 from the germline V gene are SGHRS and YFSETQ. The CDR3 loop spans 13 amino acids. The chain's CDR3 is CASSLADRLTQYF. DNA for the CDR3: TGCGCCAGCAGTTTAGCCGACAGGCTGACCCAGTACTTC.

The chain has TRBV23-1 and TRBJ2-4; D may be TRBD2 (5 bases). TRBV23-1 is an ORF; its function is uncertain. V lost 11 bases to trimming and J lost 6 bases, with 26 bases between them. CDR3 length: 16 residues. The CDR3 protein is CAGPEVFFYHLNIQYF. The CDR3 DNA reads TGCGCCGGACCGGAGGTTTTCTTCTACCACCTAAACATTCAGTACTTC.

The chain couples TRBV5-5 to TRBJ2-3; maybe TRBD2 (5 bases). Germline V gene sequence: CDR1 SGHKS, CDR2 YYEKEE (reference sequence). The CDR3 length is 15 residues. V was trimmed by 4 bases and J by 4 bases, leaving 16 bases between them. The CDR3 reads CASSPFLADSDTQYF. The CDR3 nucleotides read TGTGCCAGCAGCCCTTTTCTGGCGGACTCAGATACGCAGTATTTT. The whole variable domain, remainder taken from reference TRBV5-5 and TRBJ2-3, is DAGVTQSPTHLIKTRGQQVTLRCSPISGHKSVSWYQQVLGQGPQFIFQYYEKEERGRGNFPDRFSARQFPNYSSELNVNALLLGDSALYLCASSPFLADSDTQYFGPGTRLTVL.

V usage is TRBV2 and J usage is TRBJ2-3; D not certain. V shed 5 bases and J shed 2 bases, with 11 bases lying between them. There are 14 residues in the CDR3. The germline V gene encodes CDR1 SNHLY and CDR2 FYNNEI. This CDR3 reads CASSPGSSTDTQYF. The CDR3 DNA sequence: TGTGCCAGCAGTCCGGGTTCATCCACAGATACGCAGTATTTT.

This chain links TRBV29-1 with TRBJ1-1; D is unclear. CDR3 size: 12 residues. Germline CDR1 and CDR2: SQVTM and ANQGSEA. Trimming removed 2 bases from V and 3 bases from J, with 7 bases in between. CDR3 bases: TGCAGCGTTGAAAAGGAGGACACTGAAGCTTTCTTT. This sequence encodes CSVEKEDTEAFF.

The chain recombines TRBV7-8 with TRBJ2-1; 14 bases align to TRBD2. The germline gives CDR1 SGHVS, CDR2 FQNEAQ. The length of the CDR3 is 18 residues. Losses at the gene ends were 4 bases for V and 2 bases for J; bases not matched to a gene: 7. CDR3 residues: CASSSSGTSGRPYNEQFF. CDR3 sequence (DNA): TGTGCCAGCAGCTCAAGTGGGACTAGCGGGAGACCCTACAATGAGCAGTTCTTC.